This T cell receptor beta chain was captured by sequencing in a study of T-cell memory formation after mild COVID-19. General study results and limits: Researchers report contracting CD4+ clones mostly in CM and EM, with CD8+ clones in EMRA.

The germline gives CDR1 SGHKS, CDR2 YYEKEE (reference sequence). The CDR3 has 14 amino acids. V was clipped by 0 bases and J by 4 bases, with 10 bases between them. It was 5'RACE with constant-segment primers that produced the TCR alpha and TCR beta cDNA libraries, which carried sample barcodes and UMIs. TCRdb itself ran the 5' RACE reads through MiXCR, one entry per CDR3 protein. The repertoire includes about 150,000 distinct CDR3 sequences, roughly 6.2% of them detected once, and just over 2% sits in the top ten. This clonotype has only a few counts. Its target is unknown. This clonotype was obtained from an adult woman who had mild COVID-19 (a few samples of this study predate the infection). Cell type and time point are not known. The J gene is TRBJ1-2, the V gene TRBV5-5; D is ambiguous. Sequencing was carried out using PBMCs or a T cell subset sorted from them (not recorded which). CDR3 nucleotides: TGTGCCAGCAGCTTGGCTGGGAGTGGCTATGGCTACACCTTC. This translates into CASSLAGSGYGYTF. The full variable domain, completed using reference TRBV5-5 and TRBJ1-2, is DAGVTQSPTHLIKTRGQQVTLRCSPISGHKSVSWYQQVLGQGPQFIFQYYEKEERGRGNFPDRFSARQFPNYSSELNVNALLLGDSALYLCASSLAGSGYGYTFGSGTRLTVV.